The 7 T cell receptor beta chains below come from one sample, sequenced in a study of tumor and adjacent non-tumor tissue in lung cancer. A modified ARM-PCR protocol with three rounds of nested PCR amplified TCRbeta. MiXCR was run by TCRdb on the multiplex PCR reads, yielding one entry per CDR3 protein. The sample consists of around 99,000 distinct CDR3 sequences, roughly 80% of them appearing once. RNA was extracted from bulk tissue without any cell sorting. Sequencing was done on a sample of lung tumor tissue. Every receptor here comes from a woman aged 55-69 years with non-small cell lung cancer.

A note on this clonotype: Possible read error: a much larger clone is one base away. This chain connects TRBV20-1 to TRBJ2-5; 7 bases match TRBD2. The CDR3 sequence is 13 residues long. Germline V gene sequence: CDR1 DFQATT, CDR2 SNEGSKA (reference sequence). The CDR3 bases are TGCAGTGTTAGAGTGGCGGGAGAAGAGACCCAGTACTTC. It translates to CSVRVAGEETQYF.

A note on this clonotype: The CDR3 ends on some other residue instead of the conserved phenylalanine or tryptophan, so this is likely a read error. The DNA is omitted, as the CDR3 cannot be located on it reliably, and the CDR3 follows TCRdb's listing. The chain links TRBV6-2 or TRBV6-3 to TRBJ2-1; the table's D gene call, TRBD2, was not cross checked with the DNA. The CDR3 spans 14 residues, counting both ends. Germline lookup yields CDR1 MNHEY and CDR2 SVGEGT. CDR3 in amino acids: CASSYSRGSSNLFI.

In the case of this clonotype: A much larger clone sits a single nucleotide away, making a read error possible. The chain links TRBV20-1 to TRBJ1-5; TRBD1 is a possible D gene (6 bases). Trimming took off 3 bases at V and 4 bases at J, with 13 bases between the two ends. Germline CDR1 DFQATT, CDR2 SNEGSKA (reference sequence). The CDR3 consists of 14 residues. CDR3 sequence (DNA): TGCAGTGCTAGTCCGAGACAGGTTAATCAGCCCCAGCATTTT. Amino acids: CSASPRQVNQPQHF.

This clonotype was picked up one time. The chain uses TRBV29-1 and TRBJ2-4; a weak D match, TRBD1 (6 bases). The CDR3 runs 13 residues. V was shortened by 4 bases and J by 13 bases, with 20 bases between the two germline ends. The germline gives CDR1 SQVTM, CDR2 ANQGSEA. DNA of the CDR3: TGCAGCGTTGGGCAGGGGACGGAAATCATGCAGTACTTC. Its protein product is CSVGQGTEIMQYF.

The chain recombines TRBV29-1 with TRBJ2-1; D might be TRBD1 (6 bases). Trimming stripped 6 bases from V and 5 bases from J, with 14 bases between. CDR1 is SQVTM, CDR2 ANQGSEA, per germline. The CDR3 extends over 13 amino acids. CDR3 DNA sequence: TGCAGCGTGGAGGTACAGGGTAACAATGAGCAGTTCTTC. It codes for CSVEVQGNNEQFF.

This chain joins TRBV28 and TRBJ1-6; TRBD1 agrees at 7 bases. Germline values: CDR1 MDHEN, CDR2 SYDVKM. The CDR3 is 14 residues long. Germline trimming cut 6 bases from V and 7 bases from J; bases unmatched to any gene: 6. The CDR3 sequence is CASSSGQSNSPLHF. In nucleotides, the CDR3 is TGTGCCAGCAGCTCGGGACAGTCAAATTCACCCCTCCACTTT.

Ten or more counts support this clonotype. This chain joins TRBV20-1 and TRBJ1-5; D ambiguous. V was pared by 5 bases and J by 0 bases, with 11 bases between. Germline CDR1 reads DFQATT; CDR2 reads SNEGSKA (reference sequence). This CDR3 has 14 amino acids. The CDR3 region is CSADPETSNQPQHF. The CDR3 nucleotides read TGCAGTGCTGATCCAGAAACTAGCAATCAGCCCCAGCATTTT.